The 3 T cell receptor beta chains below come from one sample, sequenced in a study of cytomegalovirus exposure and HLA in healthy donors. Sequencing was performed with immunoSEQ multiplex PCR; in TCRdb, only in-frame clones are kept and a portion is missing. In the table there are 50,000 to 65,000 clones, around 96% of which are singletons. The sample taken for sequencing was PBMCs. The receptors here all came from a young woman in good health and CMV-seronegative.

This clone was observed a single time. The chain carries TRBV10-3 and TRBJ2-7, with 8 bases aligning to TRBD2. The CDR3 is made up of 14 amino acids. Per the germline V gene, CDR1 is ENHRY and CDR2 is SYGVKD. Unmatched junction bases numbered 11, after V lost 8 bases and J lost 5 bases. This CDR3 reads CAIAPGSGENEQYF. The CDR3 DNA reads as TGTGCCATCGCCCCGGGTAGCGGGGAGAACGAGCAGTACTTC.

The V and J genes are TRBV27 and TRBJ2-3; possibly TRBD1 for D (5 bases). V shed 6 bases and J shed 1 base, with 14 bases lying between them. The CDR3 covers 15 residues. The germline CDR1 and CDR2 sequences are MNHEY and SMNVEV (reference sequence). The CDR3 region is CASRNHRGRTDTQYF. Here the CDR3 DNA reads TGTGCCAGCAGGAACCATAGGGGCCGCACAGATACGCAGTATTTT.

The chain employs TRBV4-2 and TRBJ2-7; a weak D match, TRBD1 (5 bases). Looked up from germline, CDR1 is LGHNA and CDR2 is YNFKEQ. Trimming removed 0 bases from V and 5 bases from J, with 8 bases in between. The CDR3 sequence is 13 residues long. The CDR3 DNA sequence: TGTGCCAGCAGCCAAGATCCCAGGGACGAGCAGTACTTC. The encoded protein is CASSQDPRDEQYF.